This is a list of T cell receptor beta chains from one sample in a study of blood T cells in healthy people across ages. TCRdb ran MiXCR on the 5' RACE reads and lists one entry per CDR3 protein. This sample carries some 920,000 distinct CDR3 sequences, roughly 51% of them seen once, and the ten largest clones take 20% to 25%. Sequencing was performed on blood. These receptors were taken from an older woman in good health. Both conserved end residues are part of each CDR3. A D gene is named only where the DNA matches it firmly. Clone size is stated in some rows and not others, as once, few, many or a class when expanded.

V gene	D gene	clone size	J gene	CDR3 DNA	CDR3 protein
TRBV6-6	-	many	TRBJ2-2	TGTGCCAGCACCCTGCGGGACAGCAACACCGGGGAGCTGTTTTTT	CASTLRDSNTGELFF
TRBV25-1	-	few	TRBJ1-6	TGTGCCAGCAGTGAATTGTCCGATTATTATAATTCACCCCTCCACTTT	CASSELSDYYNSPLHF
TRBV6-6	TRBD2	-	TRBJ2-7	TGTGCCAGCAGTTACGGAACTAGCGGGGGCTCCTACAATGAGCAGTACTTC	CASSYGTSGGSYNEQYF
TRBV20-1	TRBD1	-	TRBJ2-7	TGCAGTGCTAGCCTTTCGGGACAGGGTGGGTACGAGCAGTACTTC	CSASLSGQGGYEQYF
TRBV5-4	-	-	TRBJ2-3	TGTGCCAGCAGCTCAGGGTGGGATACGCAGTATTTT	CASSSGWDTQYF
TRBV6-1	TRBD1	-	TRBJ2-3	TGTGCCAGCAGCACAGGGGGTTGGGATACGCAGTATTTT	CASSTGGWDTQYF
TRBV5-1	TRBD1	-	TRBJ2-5	TGCGCCAGCAGCTTGGTACAGGGGGACCAAGAGACCCAGTACTTC	CASSLVQGDQETQYF
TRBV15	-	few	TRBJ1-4	TGTGCCACCAGCAGAGATCACACCAGCCGCGAAAAACTGTTTTTT	CATSRDHTSREKLFF
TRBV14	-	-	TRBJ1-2	TGTGCCAGCAGCCAAGATCTGCACATTGGCTACACCTTC	CASSQDLHIGYTF
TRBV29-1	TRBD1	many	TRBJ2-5	TGCAGCCCTGGGACAGAAGAGACCCAGTACTTC	CSPGTEETQYF
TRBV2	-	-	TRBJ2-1	TGTGCCAGCAGCGCCTGGGGCGCCCAAGAGCAGTTCTTC	CASSAWGAQEQFF
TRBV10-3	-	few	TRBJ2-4	TGTGCCATCAGTGAGTCGAAAAGGGGTGACATTCAGTACTTC	CAISESKRGDIQYF
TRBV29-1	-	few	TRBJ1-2	TGCAGCGTGATGGCGCAGAACTATGGCTACACCTTC	CSVMAQNYGYTF
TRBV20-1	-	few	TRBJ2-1	TGCAGTGCTCCCTCCCCGTACAATGAGCAGTTCTTC	CSAPSPYNEQFF
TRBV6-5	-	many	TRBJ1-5	TGTGCCAGCGGAAGGAGCAATCAGCCCCAGCATTTT	CASGRSNQPQHF
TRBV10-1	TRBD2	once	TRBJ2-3	TGCGCCAGCAGTGACTTCCGACTAGCGAACGCAGATACGCAGTATTTT	CASSDFRLANADTQYF
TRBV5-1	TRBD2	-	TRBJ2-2	TGCGCCAGCAGCTTGAGACTAGCGGGAGGGAGGAACACCGGGGAGCTGTTTTTT	CASSLRLAGGRNTGELFF
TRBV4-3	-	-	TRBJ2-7	TGCGCCAGCAGCCAAATGAGGGGACGGATCTACGAGCAGTACTTC	CASSQMRGRIYEQYF
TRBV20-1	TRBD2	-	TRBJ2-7	TGCAGTGCCCAAAAAACGGGACTAGCGGGTCCACGAGGGTGCGAGCAGTACTTC	CSAQKTGLAGPRGCEQYF
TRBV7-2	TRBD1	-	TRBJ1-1	TGTGCCAGCAGCTTCGTCGGGGCGGGGACAGGATATATGAACACTGAAGCTTTCTTT	CASSFVGAGTGYMNTEAFF
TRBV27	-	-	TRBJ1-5	TGTGCCAGCAGTAAGGACACCCGGATGGGCAATCAGCCCCAGCATTTT	CASSKDTRMGNQPQHF
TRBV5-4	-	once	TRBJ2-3	TGTGCCAGCAGCTTGGCTGATGCAGATACGCAGTATTTT	CASSLADADTQYF
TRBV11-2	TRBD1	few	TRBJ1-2	TGTGCCAGCAGCCCAGGACAGGGTAGATTTTATGGCTACACCTTC	CASSPGQGRFYGYTF
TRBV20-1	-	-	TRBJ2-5	TGCAGTGCTAGAGTTCCGGGCCGGCGGATTGGGGGAGAGCAGTACTTC	CSARVPGRRIGGEQYF
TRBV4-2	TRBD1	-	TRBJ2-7	TGTGCCAGCAGCCCTGTGGGACAGGGTATTTACGAGCAGTACTTC	CASSPVGQGIYEQYF
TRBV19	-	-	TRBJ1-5	TGTGCCAGTAGTACGGCAGGTCGGCTGGCCTATTCTGGCAATCAGCCCCAGCATTTT	CASSTAGRLAYSGNQPQHF
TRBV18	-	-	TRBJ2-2	TGTGCCAGCTCACCTGCAGGGAACACCGGGGAGCTGTTTTTT	CASSPAGNTGELFF
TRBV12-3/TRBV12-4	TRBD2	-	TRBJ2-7	TGTGCCAGCAGACGCAGCGGGAGGATCTACGAGCAGTACTTC	CASRRSGRIYEQYF
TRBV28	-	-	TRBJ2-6	TGTGCCAGCAGTTTCCTACCTGGGGCCAACGTCCTGACTTTC	CASSFLPGANVLTF
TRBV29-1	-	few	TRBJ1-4	TGCAGCGTTCGCCTGGGGGGTCCCAATGAAAAACTGTTTTTT	CSVRLGGPNEKLFF
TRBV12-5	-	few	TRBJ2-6	TGTGCTAGTGGACCAGGGGTTGGGGCTGGGGCCAACGTCCTGACTTTC	CASGPGVGAGANVLTF
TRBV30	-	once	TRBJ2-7	TGTGCCTGGACTGCAGGGGGGCACTACGAGCAGTACTTC	CAWTAGGHYEQYF
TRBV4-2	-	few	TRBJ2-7	TGTGCCAGCAGCCAAGATCAGGGGTCCACCCCCTACGAGCAGTACTTC	CASSQDQGSTPYEQYF
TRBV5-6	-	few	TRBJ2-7	TGTGCCAGCAGCTTAGCGGCGGAACAGTACTTC	CASSLAAEQYF
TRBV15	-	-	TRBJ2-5	TGTGCCACCAGCAGAGATCAAAGCGGCGAGACCCAGTACTTC	CATSRDQSGETQYF
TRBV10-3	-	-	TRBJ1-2	TGTGCCATCAGTGGCGGGGACGGAGAGAACTATGGCTACACCTTC	CAISGGDGENYGYTF
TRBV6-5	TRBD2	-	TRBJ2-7	TGTGCCAGCAGCCCCGCGGGGGATTCAGTCTACGAGCAGTACTTC	CASSPAGDSVYEQYF
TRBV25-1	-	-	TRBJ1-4	TGTGCCAGCAGATGGGCGACCAATGAAAAACTGTTTTTT	CASRWATNEKLFF
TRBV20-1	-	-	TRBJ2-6	TGCAGTCCCAAGGTGCCTGGGGCCAACGTCCTGACTTTC	CSPKVPGANVLTF
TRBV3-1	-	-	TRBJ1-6	TGTGCCAGCAGCCAGGGGGGGGTCAATTCACCCCTCCACTTT	CASSQGGVNSPLHF
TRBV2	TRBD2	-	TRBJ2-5	TGTGCCAGCAGTGGAACTAGCGGGAGGAAAGAGACCCAGTACTTC	CASSGTSGRKETQYF
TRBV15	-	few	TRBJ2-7	TGTGCCACCAGCAGAGATCTGGACACTCCCTACGAGCAGTACTTC	CATSRDLDTPYEQYF
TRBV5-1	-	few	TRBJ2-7	TGCGCCAGCAGCAACCCAGCCTACGAGCAGTACTTC	CASSNPAYEQYF
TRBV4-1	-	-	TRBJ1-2	TGCGCCAGCAGCCCCGTGGTCCCTTCGACTGTCTACACCTTC	CASSPVVPSTVYTF
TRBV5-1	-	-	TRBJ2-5	TGCGCCAGCAGTAGTTTGGGCTTTGAGACCCAGTACTTC	CASSSLGFETQYF
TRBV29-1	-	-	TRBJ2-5	TGCAGCGTTGATGAGGTGGCGGCCCAGGGCGTCAAGACCCAGTACTTC	CSVDEVAAQGVKTQYF
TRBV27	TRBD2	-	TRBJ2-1	TGTGCCAGCTTTCAAAGGACTAGCGGGACGTTTAGCTCCTACAATGAGCAGTTCTTC	CASFQRTSGTFSSYNEQFF
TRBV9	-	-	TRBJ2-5	TGTGCCAGCAGCGTATTGGGGGGACAAGAGACCCAGTACTTC	CASSVLGGQETQYF
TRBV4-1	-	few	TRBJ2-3	TGCGCCAGCAGCCAAGGGGGGAGAGGCCGCACAGATACGCAGTATTTT	CASSQGGRGRTDTQYF
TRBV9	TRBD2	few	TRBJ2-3	TGTGCCAGCAGCAATAGCGGGAGGGCCACCGATACGCAGTATTTT	CASSNSGRATDTQYF
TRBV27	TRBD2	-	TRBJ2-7	TGTGCCAGCAGTCTGGGACTAGCGGACTACGGAACGAAGCAGTACTTC	CASSLGLADYGTKQYF